The 2 T cell receptor beta chains in this list originate from one sample, sequenced in a study of blood T cell repertoires in COVID-19. The data were produced by immunoSEQ multiplex PCR, yet TCRdb's version contains in-frame clones alone and is incomplete. The sample holds around 150,000 clones; 86% are singletons and the top ten take roughly 3.4%. Sequenced input: peripheral blood. Source of these receptors: a man aged 65 to 85 with acute or convalescent COVID-19.

The chain combines TRBV18 with TRBJ2-5; unclear D gene. This CDR3 is built from 14 residues. CDR1 is KGHSH and CDR2 is LQKENI in the germline V gene. Trimming stripped 0 bases from V and 5 bases from J, with 10 bases between. DNA for the CDR3: TGTGCCAGCTCACCACCGGCAGGCACTGAGACCCAGTACTTC. This sequence encodes CASSPPAGTETQYF.

This clone was recorded a few times. The chain couples TRBV7-2 to TRBJ2-7; 10 bases map to TRBD2. V shed 7 bases and J 7 bases; nucleotides not matched to a gene: 10. This CDR3 spans 14 amino acids. Looked up from germline, CDR1 is SGHTA and CDR2 is FQGNSA. CDR3 loop: CASTPSGGAGEQYF. The DNA of the CDR3 is TGTGCCAGCACCCCGAGCGGGGGGGCTGGGGAGCAGTACTTC.